These 20 T cell receptor beta chains share one sample of origin, sequenced in a study of Tregs in tolerant kidney transplant recipients (dated by TCRdb to about 2019). Library generation was performed with the immunoSEQ multiplex PCR assay. This immuneACCESS table, as held by TCRdb, lists in-frame sequences with V and J called but not all clones. Of the missing ones, under half trace to an unresolved V gene in checked studies; the others have no known cause. The sample table lists about 240,000 clones, 84% of them with a count of one. The top ten hold about 0.64% of the sample. The sample taken for sequencing was CD4+ T cells from blood. All receptors derive from a human donor in good health.

This chain links TRBV10-2 with TRBJ2-4; D is perhaps TRBD1 (6 bases). This CDR3 spans 16 amino acids. V was trimmed by 0 bases and J by 2 bases, leaving 11 bases between them. Germline V gene data show CDR1 as WSHSY and CDR2 as SAAADI. The CDR3 loop reads CASSESFTGTKNIQYF. CDR3 coding DNA: TGCGCCAGCAGTGAGTCCTTTACAGGGACCAAAAACATTCAGTACTTC.

V and J are TRBV30 and TRBJ1-1; D not resolved. This CDR3 is built from 13 residues. Germline V gives CDR1 GTSNPN, CDR2 SVGIG (reference sequence). Trimming removed 3 bases at V and 4 bases at J, with 12 bases between. The CDR3 spells CAWSPPWVTEAFF. Written as DNA, the CDR3 is TGTGCCTGGAGCCCCCCGTGGGTCACTGAAGCTTTCTTT. The full variable domain, its missing parts supplied by reference TRBV30 and TRBJ1-1, is SQTIHQWPATLVQPVGSPLSLECTVEGTSNPNLYWYRQAAGRGLQLLFYSVGIGQISSEVPQNLSASRPQDRQFILSSKKLLLSDSGFYLCAWSPPWVTEAFFGQGTRLTVV.

The chain combines TRBV5-1 with TRBJ2-5; 10 bases fit TRBD2. Germline trimming cut 0 bases from V and 2 bases from J; bases unmatched to any gene: 1. Germline V gene data show CDR1 as SGHRS and CDR2 as YFSETQ. The CDR3 is 15 amino acids. The CDR3 region is CASSLVSGGQETQYF. CDR3 coding DNA: TGCGCCAGCAGCTTGGTTAGCGGGGGGCAAGAGACCCAGTACTTC.

The chain joins TRBV11-3 to TRBJ2-1; D possibly matches TRBD1 or TRBD2 (6 bases each). The V end was cut by 7 bases, the J end by 10 bases, with 17 bases between. CDR1 and CDR2 from the germline V gene are SGHNT and YENEEA. The CDR3 has 13 residues. CDR3 sequence (DNA): TGTGCCAGCACCAAGGGACCGGGGGCCGAGCAGTTCTTC. It translates to CASTKGPGAEQFF.

This clone was seen just once. The V and J genes are TRBV25-1 and TRBJ1-2; D is ambiguous. Germline V gene lookup returns CDR1 MGHDK and CDR2 SYGVNS. This CDR3 is built from 14 residues. Trimming removed 1 base from V and 4 bases from J, with 10 bases in between. The CDR3 DNA sequence: TGTGCCAGCAGTGAATCACGGAGCGGCTATGGCTACACCTTC. It encodes CASSESRSGYGYTF.

The V call is TRBV7-6, the J call TRBJ2-5, with 13 bases that match TRBD2. The CDR3 contains 17 residues. V lost 0 bases, J lost 0 bases, and 1 base stayed unmatched. Germline CDR1 and CDR2: SGHVS and FNYEAQ. This CDR3 reads CASSLALAGGDQETQYF. As DNA, the CDR3 is TGTGCCAGCAGCTTAGCACTAGCGGGAGGGGACCAAGAGACCCAGTACTTC. The full variable domain, its missing parts supplied by reference TRBV7-6 and TRBJ2-5, is GAGVSQSPRYKVTKRGQDVALRCDPISGHVSLYWYRQALGQGPEFLTYFNYEAQQDKSGLPNDRFSAERPEGSISTLTIQRTEQRDSAMYRCASSLALAGGDQETQYFGPGTRLLVL.

The rearrangement joins TRBV6-1 to TRBJ1-6, with unresolved D. Trimming pared 3 bases from V and 7 bases from J, leaving 16 bases between. The germline V gene encodes CDR1 MNHNS and CDR2 SASEGT. This CDR3 contains 16 residues. DNA of the CDR3: TGTGCCAGCAGTGAGGGCAGACCCCCCATGAATTCACCCCTCCACTTT. Its translation is CASSEGRPPMNSPLHF.

The chain is built from TRBV6-5 and TRBJ2-7; 11 bases match TRBD2. Germline V gene data show CDR1 as MNHEY and CDR2 as SVGAGI. The length of the CDR3 is 15 residues. With 8 bases clipped from V and 7 bases from J, the junction kept 13 bases outside the gene matches. This CDR3 reads CASVASGGSVGEQYF. DNA for the CDR3: TGTGCCAGCGTGGCTAGCGGGGGGTCCGTGGGGGAGCAGTACTTC.

This chain links TRBV10-3 with TRBJ1-1; D is unclear. Germline CDR1 and CDR2: ENHRY and SYGVKD. V was cut by 4 bases and J by 1 base, with 4 bases left in between. This CDR3 comprises 12 residues. Here the CDR3 DNA reads TGTGCCATCAGTGTGAGGAACACTGAAGCTTTCTTT. Amino acid sequence: CAISVRNTEAFF.

The chain carries TRBV10-2 and TRBJ1-1; 7 bases align to TRBD1. Looked up from germline, CDR1 is WSHSY and CDR2 is SAAADI. CDR3 size: 15 residues. J was trimmed by 0 bases and V by 7 bases; bases with no gene match: 8. The CDR3 loop reads CASMEGARLNTEAFF. The CDR3 DNA reads TGCGCCAGCATGGAGGGGGCGAGATTGAACACTGAAGCTTTCTTT.

The CDR3 protein is CASSLGQGQETQYF. DNA of the CDR3: TGTGCCAGCAGCTTAGGGCAGGGACAAGAGACCCAGTACTTC. This sequence joins TRBV11-2 and TRBJ2-5; D perhaps matches TRBD1 (5 bases). Trimming cost V 1 base and J 2 bases, with 8 bases left between them. The germline V gene has CDR1 SGHAT and CDR2 FQNNGV. This CDR3 is 14 amino acids long.

The CDR3 loop is CASSVGSTSGRKPRYNEQFF. CDR3 DNA sequence: TGTGCCAGCAGTGTGGGATCGACTAGCGGGAGGAAGCCTCGGTACAATGAGCAGTTCTTC. The V call is TRBV6-1, the J call TRBJ2-1; 13 nucleotides match TRBD2. Germline-derived CDR1 and CDR2 are MNHNS and SASEGT. V shed 4 bases, J shed 4 bases, and the junction held 16 bases outside the gene matches. The CDR3 consists of 20 residues.

The chain has TRBV7-9 and TRBJ2-1, with a tentative D call TRBD2 (5 bases). The CDR3 runs to 16 residues. Germline CDR1 SEHNR, CDR2 FQNEAQ (reference sequence). The ends were cut back, 4 bases at V and 0 bases at J, with 13 bases in the middle. DNA of the CDR3: TGTGCCAGCAGCTACATAAAAAGCGGCTCCTACAATGAGCAGTTCTTC. Protein product: CASSYIKSGSYNEQFF.

This chain joins TRBV5-1 and TRBJ2-3, with D tentatively TRBD1 or TRBD2 (5 bases each). V was trimmed by 4 bases and J by 4 bases, leaving 16 bases between them. The V gene's germline CDR1 is SGHRS and CDR2 YFSETQ. The CDR3 has 15 amino acids. The CDR3 DNA follows: TGCGCCAGCAGCCCGGAGGCAGGGTTGCCAGATACGCAGTATTTT. Its protein product is CASSPEAGLPDTQYF.

This clone is a singleton in its sample. The J gene is TRBJ2-5, the V gene TRBV19; possible D gene TRBD1, 5 bases. This CDR3 contains 13 residues. V lost 9 bases, J lost 2 bases, and 13 bases lay in between. Germline V CDR1 and CDR2: LNHDA, SQIVND (reference sequence). CDR3 nucleotide sequence: TGTGCCAGCTCGGACACTATTCAAGAGACCCAGTACTTC. It is translated as CASSDTIQETQYF.

The chain joins TRBV19 to TRBJ1-5, with D maybe TRBD1 (5 bases). In germline, CDR1 is LNHDA, CDR2 SQIVND (reference sequence). The ends were cut back, 6 bases at V and 4 bases at J, with 7 bases in the middle. The CDR3 is made up of 12 amino acids. CDR3 protein: CASRDRNQPQHF. CDR3 bases: TGTGCCAGTAGAGACAGAAATCAGCCCCAGCATTTT.

J is TRBJ1-5 and V is TRBV29-1; D is possibly TRBD1 (5 bases). The CDR3 loop spans 13 amino acids. The ends were cut back, 4 bases at V and 5 bases at J, with 12 bases in the middle. Germline assignment: CDR1 SQVTM and CDR2 ANQGSEA. CDR3 protein: CSVGLGGDQPQHF. The CDR3 nucleotides read TGCAGCGTTGGGTTGGGGGGAGATCAGCCCCAGCATTTT.

The rearrangement links TRBV6-1 to TRBJ1-2; the D gene is possibly TRBD1 (5 bases). The germline V gene has CDR1 MNHNS and CDR2 SASEGT. Trimming removed 6 bases at V and 3 bases at J, with 17 bases between. The CDR3 has 15 amino acids. The DNA of the CDR3 is TGTGCCAGCAGCGACGGGGCCCTTCTTGACTATGGCTACACCTTC. Its translation: CASSDGALLDYGYTF.

In this sample, this clone turned up once. The chain links TRBV5-1 to TRBJ1-1; no definite D call. The CDR3 is 15 amino acids. The V and J ends lost 0 bases and 1 base respectively, with 10 bases between them. Germline-derived CDR1 and CDR2 are SGHRS and YFSETQ. CDR3 sequence (DNA): TGCGCCAGCAGCTTGGCGATCGGCGGGAACACTGAAGCTTTCTTT. Translation gives CASSLAIGGNTEAFF.

The V call is TRBV12-5, the J call TRBJ2-2, with TRBD2 identical over 10 bases. The CDR3 sequence is 20 residues long. Per germline, CDR1 LGHNT and CDR2 FRNRAP. The trim removed 6 bases at V and 0 bases at J, leaving 16 bases unmatched. The CDR3 protein is CASGATTGTSEFANTGELFF. The CDR3 nucleotides read TGTGCTAGTGGAGCCACTACCGGGACTAGCGAATTCGCGAACACCGGGGAGCTGTTTTTT.